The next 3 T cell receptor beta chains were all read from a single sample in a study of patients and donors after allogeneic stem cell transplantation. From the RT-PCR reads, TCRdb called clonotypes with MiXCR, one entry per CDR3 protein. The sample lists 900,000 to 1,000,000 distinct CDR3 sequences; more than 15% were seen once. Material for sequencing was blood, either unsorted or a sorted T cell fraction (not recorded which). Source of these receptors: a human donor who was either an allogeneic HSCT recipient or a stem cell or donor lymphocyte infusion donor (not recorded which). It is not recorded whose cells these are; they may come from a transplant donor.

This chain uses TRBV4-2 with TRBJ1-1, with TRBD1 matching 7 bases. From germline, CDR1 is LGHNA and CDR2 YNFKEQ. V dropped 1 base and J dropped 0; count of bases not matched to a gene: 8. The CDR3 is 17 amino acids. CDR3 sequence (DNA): TGTGCCAGCAGCCAAGGACAGGGTCCTCGAATGAACACTGAAGCTTTCTTT. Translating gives CASSQGQGPRMNTEAFF.

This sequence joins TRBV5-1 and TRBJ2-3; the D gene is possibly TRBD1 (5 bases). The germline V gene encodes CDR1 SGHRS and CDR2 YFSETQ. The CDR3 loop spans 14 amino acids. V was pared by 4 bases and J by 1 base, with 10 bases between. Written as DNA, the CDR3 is TGCGCCAGCAGCCCGATCAGGGGCACAGATACGCAGTATTTT. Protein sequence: CASSPIRGTDTQYF.

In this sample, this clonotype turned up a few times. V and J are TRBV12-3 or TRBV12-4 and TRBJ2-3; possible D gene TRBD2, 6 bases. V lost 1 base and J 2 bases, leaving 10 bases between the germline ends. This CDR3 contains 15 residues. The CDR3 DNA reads TGTGCCAGCAGTTTAGTTTGGGACTCCACAGATACGCAGTATTTT. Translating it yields CASSLVWDSTDTQYF.